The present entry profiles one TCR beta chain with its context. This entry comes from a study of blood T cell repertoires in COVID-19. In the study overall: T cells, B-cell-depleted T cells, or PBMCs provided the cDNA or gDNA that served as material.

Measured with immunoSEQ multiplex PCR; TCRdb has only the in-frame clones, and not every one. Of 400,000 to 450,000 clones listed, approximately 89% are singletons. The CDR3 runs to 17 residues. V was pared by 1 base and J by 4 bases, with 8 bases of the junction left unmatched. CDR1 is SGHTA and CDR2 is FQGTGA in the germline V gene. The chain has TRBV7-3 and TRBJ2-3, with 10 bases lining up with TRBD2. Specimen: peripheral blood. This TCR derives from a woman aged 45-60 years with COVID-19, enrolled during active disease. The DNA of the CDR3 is TGTGCCAGCAGCTTAAAAGGGCGGGGACTAGCGTCAGATACGCAGTATTTT. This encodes CASSLKGRGLASDTQYF.